This record looks at one TCR beta chain sequence and its context. This sample is drawn from a study of control samples from healthy donors and cancer patients. V dropped 8 bases and J dropped 5 bases, with 12 bases sitting between them. The CDR3 contains 13 residues. Only in-frame clones appear in the TCRdb table, and some are missing; sequencing was by immunoSEQ multiplex PCR. The data show 70,000 to 80,000 clones, around 86% seen once. The chain recombines TRBV12-3 or TRBV12-4 with TRBJ1-4; tentatively, D is TRBD1 (5 bases). The sequenced material came from PBMCs. The sequence derives from a woman in her fifties or sixties with colorectal cancer. CDR3 residues: CASVGQPNEKLFF. The CDR3 DNA reads TGTGCCAGCGTGGGGCAGCCGAATGAAAAACTGTTTTTT.